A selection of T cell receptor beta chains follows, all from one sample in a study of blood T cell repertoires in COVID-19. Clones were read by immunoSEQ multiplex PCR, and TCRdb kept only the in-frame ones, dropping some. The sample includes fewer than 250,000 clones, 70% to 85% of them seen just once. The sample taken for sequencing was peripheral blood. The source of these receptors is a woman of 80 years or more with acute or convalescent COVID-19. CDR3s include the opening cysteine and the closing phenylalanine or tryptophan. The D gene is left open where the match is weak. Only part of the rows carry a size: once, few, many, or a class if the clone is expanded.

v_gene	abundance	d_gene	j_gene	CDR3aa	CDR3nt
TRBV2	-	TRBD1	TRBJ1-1	CASSEGQEFEAFF	TGTGCCAGCAGTGAGGGACAGGAGTTTGAAGCTTTCTTT
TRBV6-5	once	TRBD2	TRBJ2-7	CASSWRERLYEQYF	TGTGCCAGCAGTTGGCGGGAGAGACTCTACGAGCAGTACTTC
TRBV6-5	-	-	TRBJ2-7	CASSNGGLASYEQYF	TGTGCCAGCAGTAATGGGGGTCTAGCGAGCTACGAGCAGTACTTC
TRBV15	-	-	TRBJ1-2	CATSRGGGDYGYTF	TGTGCCACCAGCAGAGGAGGGGGGGACTATGGCTACACCTTC
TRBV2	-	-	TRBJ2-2	CASSALLSTGELFF	TGTGCCAGCAGTGCCCTACTTAGCACCGGGGAGCTGTTTTTT
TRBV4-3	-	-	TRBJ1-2	CASSPQLPPYSGYTF	TGCGCCAGCAGCCCCCAACTACCACCCTATTCTGGCTACACCTTC
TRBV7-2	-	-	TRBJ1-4	CASSLRVGELFF	TGTGCCAGCAGCTTGAGGGTTGGTGAACTGTTTTTT
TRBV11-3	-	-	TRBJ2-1	CASSLRGYGSYNEQFF	TGTGCCAGCAGCTTACGGGGATATGGTTCCTACAATGAGCAGTTCTTC
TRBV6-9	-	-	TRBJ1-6	CASSYEEGLTSPLHF	TGTGCCAGCAGTTATGAAGAGGGTCTGACTTCACCCCTCCACTTT
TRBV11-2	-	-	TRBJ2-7	CASSLVGADLYF	TGTGCCAGCAGCTTAGTGGGGGCGGACCTGTACTTC
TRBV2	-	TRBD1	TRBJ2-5	CASSRDREETQYF	TGTGCCAGCAGCAGGGACAGGGAAGAGACCCAGTACTTC
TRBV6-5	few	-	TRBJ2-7	CASGRDTYEQYF	TGTGCCAGCGGGAGGGACACCTACGAGCAGTACTTC
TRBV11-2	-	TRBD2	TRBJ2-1	CASSPGTSGTNLGVNEQFF	TGTGCCAGCAGCCCCGGGACTAGCGGGACAAACTTAGGGGTCAATGAGCAGTTCTTC
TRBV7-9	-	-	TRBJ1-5	CASSPERGNQPQHF	TGTGCCAGCAGCCCCGAACGGGGCAATCAGCCCCAGCATTTT
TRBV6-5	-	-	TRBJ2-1	CATSIGSNEQFF	TGTGCCACATCCATAGGGAGCAATGAGCAGTTCTTC
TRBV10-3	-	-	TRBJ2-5	CAISDRGGQETQYF	TGTGCCATCAGTGACCGAGGCGGCCAAGAGACCCAGTACTTC
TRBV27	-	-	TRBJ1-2	CASSFRGAENGYTF	TGTGCCAGCAGTTTCAGGGGCGCAGAGAATGGCTACACCTTC
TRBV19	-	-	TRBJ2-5	CASSPTVGETQYF	TGTGCCAGTAGTCCGACAGTAGGAGAGACCCAGTACTTC
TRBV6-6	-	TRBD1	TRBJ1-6	CASSYNLQGSGSPLHF	TGTGCCAGCAGTTACAATCTACAGGGGTCGGGTTCACCCCTCCACTTT
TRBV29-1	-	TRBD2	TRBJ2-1	CSVRDGGLAETYNEQFF	TGCAGCGTCCGGGACGGCGGACTAGCGGAGACCTACAATGAGCAGTTCTTC
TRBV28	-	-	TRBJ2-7	CASSTGPSYEQYF	TGTGCCAGCAGTACAGGACCCTCCTACGAGCAGTACTTC
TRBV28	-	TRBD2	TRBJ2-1	CASSLFRLAGASYNEQFF	TGTGCCAGCAGTTTGTTCAGACTAGCGGGAGCCTCCTACAATGAGCAGTTCTTC
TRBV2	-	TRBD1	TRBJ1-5	CASNSGTGNQPQHF	TGTGCCAGCAACTCCGGGACAGGGAATCAGCCCCAGCATTTT